This is a list of T cell receptor beta chains from one sample in a study of CD8 T cells in Susac syndrome. TCRdb re-called the immunoSEQ multiplex PCR reads through MiXCR, storing one row per CDR3 protein. There are about 83,000 distinct CDR3 sequences in the sample; about 96% occur only once, and more than 0.35% lies in the top ten. The specimen was CD8+ T cells from PBMCs. These receptors were collected from a human donor with Susac syndrome. The CDR3 runs from the conserved cysteine through the conserved F or W. Fields, in order: CDR3 protein, V gene, J gene, D gene. A D gene is named only where the DNA matches it firmly.

CDR3 protein: CASSEMGTEAFF
V gene: TRBV2
J gene: TRBJ1-1
D gene: .

CDR3 protein: CASSQGGGYTF
V gene: TRBV4-2
J gene: TRBJ1-2
D gene: .

CDR3 protein: CATSVGGKETQYF
V gene: TRBV24-1
J gene: TRBJ2-5
D gene: .

CDR3 protein: CASVHGPGDQYF
V gene: TRBV7-9
J gene: TRBJ2-5
D gene: .

CDR3 protein: CASSQDHRGSHSGANVLTF
V gene: TRBV4-3
J gene: TRBJ2-6
D gene: .

CDR3 protein: CASSLEGRSLQPQHF
V gene: TRBV7-2
J gene: TRBJ1-5
D gene: .

CDR3 protein: CSARVVPIEETQYF
V gene: TRBV20-1
J gene: TRBJ2-5
D gene: .

CDR3 protein: CASSSAGGPYNEQFF
V gene: TRBV27
J gene: TRBJ2-1
D gene: TRBD2

CDR3 protein: CATSLQSDTQYF
V gene: TRBV15
J gene: TRBJ2-3
D gene: .

CDR3 protein: CASSFLTGRNTEAFF
V gene: TRBV9
J gene: TRBJ1-1
D gene: TRBD1

CDR3 protein: CASRVWEEGYGYTF
V gene: TRBV25-1
J gene: TRBJ1-2
D gene: .

CDR3 protein: CASSPTAYEQYF
V gene: TRBV28
J gene: TRBJ2-7
D gene: .

CDR3 protein: CASSQDSGGRAYEQYF
V gene: TRBV4-2
J gene: TRBJ2-7
D gene: TRBD2

CDR3 protein: CSARSASGRDHEQFF
V gene: TRBV20-1
J gene: TRBJ2-1
D gene: TRBD2

CDR3 protein: CASSQDSPGDYEQYF
V gene: TRBV4-2
J gene: TRBJ2-7
D gene: .

CDR3 protein: CAIRTSGDDTQYF
V gene: TRBV2
J gene: TRBJ2-3
D gene: TRBD2

CDR3 protein: CASSLRDLETQYF
V gene: TRBV27
J gene: TRBJ2-5
D gene: .

CDR3 protein: CASSSPDTQYF
V gene: TRBV27
J gene: TRBJ2-3
D gene: .

CDR3 protein: CASSVGHQHWGTGELFF
V gene: TRBV9
J gene: TRBJ2-2
D gene: .

CDR3 protein: CASGLRKADYGYTF
V gene: TRBV2
J gene: TRBJ1-2
D gene: .

CDR3 protein: CSARGPQLGYNEQFF
V gene: TRBV20-1
J gene: TRBJ2-1
D gene: .

CDR3 protein: CSANLASEQFF
V gene: TRBV20-1
J gene: TRBJ2-1
D gene: .

CDR3 protein: CSAKGLPNEQFF
V gene: TRBV20-1
J gene: TRBJ2-1
D gene: TRBD2

CDR3 protein: CASSFRQGYYEQYF
V gene: TRBV11-1
J gene: TRBJ2-7
D gene: TRBD1